This is a list of T cell receptor beta chains from one sample in a study of shared clonotypes between healthy human individuals. Profiled with immunoSEQ multiplex PCR; TCRdb holds only in-frame clones, not every one. The table shows some 120,000 clones, with over 65% occurring only once. Sequences were obtained from memory CD8+ T cells sorted from blood. The receptor set was obtained from a woman in her 30s in good health. Both conserved end residues are part of each CDR3. The order of the fields is V gene, J gene, CDR3 protein.

v_gene: TRBV29-1
j_gene: TRBJ1-5
CDR3aa: CSVEEDGEDSGQPQHF

v_gene: TRBV19
j_gene: TRBJ2-1
CDR3aa: CASSISLSPGEPYNEQFF

v_gene: TRBV7-2
j_gene: TRBJ1-2
CDR3aa: CASSSYQGFNGYTF

v_gene: TRBV4-1
j_gene: TRBJ2-3
CDR3aa: CASSRGLAGGPQTFDTQYF

v_gene: TRBV19
j_gene: TRBJ2-4
CDR3aa: CASSGTQGRRAKNIQYF

v_gene: TRBV11-2
j_gene: TRBJ2-5
CDR3aa: CASSFGLAGETQYF

v_gene: TRBV27
j_gene: TRBJ2-7
CDR3aa: CASSLRGTGLEQYF

v_gene: TRBV6-5
j_gene: TRBJ2-1
CDR3aa: CASSSWGTSPNEQFF

v_gene: TRBV2
j_gene: TRBJ2-5
CDR3aa: CASLRLAGRRETQYF

v_gene: TRBV6-5
j_gene: TRBJ1-2
CDR3aa: CASSLTGNYGYTF

v_gene: TRBV29-1
j_gene: TRBJ2-7
CDR3aa: CSVVGDTSYEQYF

v_gene: TRBV7-9
j_gene: TRBJ1-3
CDR3aa: CASSPDSGNTIYF

v_gene: TRBV19
j_gene: TRBJ2-2
CDR3aa: CASRHRTGELFF

v_gene: TRBV30
j_gene: TRBJ2-7
CDR3aa: CAWSEAGNEQYF

v_gene: TRBV14
j_gene: TRBJ2-1
CDR3aa: CASSQVRPTGSSYNEQFF

v_gene: TRBV7-9
j_gene: TRBJ2-1
CDR3aa: CASTPPGGSGYNEQFF

v_gene: TRBV7-9
j_gene: TRBJ2-2
CDR3aa: CASSSREGNTGELFF

v_gene: TRBV6-4
j_gene: TRBJ2-2
CDR3aa: CASSQAGETGELFF

v_gene: TRBV19
j_gene: .
CDR3aa: CASSTRFGDTSYEQYF

v_gene: TRBV28
j_gene: TRBJ2-3
CDR3aa: CAANSRSTDTQYF

v_gene: TRBV5-1
j_gene: TRBJ1-2
CDR3aa: CASSFGQGVYGYTF

v_gene: TRBV5-1
j_gene: TRBJ2-7
CDR3aa: CASSLGSGAEQYF